The sequence of this T cell receptor (beta chain) was determined in a study of blood T cell repertoires in COVID-19. Study-wide background: From T cells, B-cell-depleted T cells, or PBMCs came the material, which was cDNA or gDNA.

For this clone: The CDR3 carries no conserved terminal phenylalanine or tryptophan, so it likely arises from a read error. It is unclear where the CDR3 begins or ends on the DNA, so no DNA is shown, and the CDR3 is as TCRdb lists it.

A total of 13 residues make up the CDR3, ends included. Germline V gives CDR1 KGHDR, CDR2 SFDVKD. The authors' processing: Nucleated cell number was recorded as an estimate derived from reference gene primer amplification. This table comes from immunoSEQ multiplex PCR, and its TCRdb copy is limited to in-frame clones, with some not included. V, J and clone size were drawn from that table, and D and trimming were deduced from the DNA. Of approximately 280,000 clones detected, 89% appear once; the ten largest clones hold roughly 2.2%. The sample taken for sequencing was peripheral blood. The chain joins TRBV24-1 to TRBJ2-7; whether TRBD2, the table's D call, matches the DNA was not checked. This clonotype was sampled from a man aged 50-59 years with acute or convalescent COVID-19. The CDR3 here is CATSDSAGMYANL.